Below are 11 T cell receptor beta chains sequenced from a single sample in a study of OX40 agonist ivuxolimab in advanced cancers. The assay was immunoSEQ multiplex PCR, and TCRdb's table has in-frame clones only and misses some. The repertoire holds fewer than 90,000 clones, with about nine tenths as singletons. This specimen was CD4+ or CD8+ T cells sorted from blood, taken in a trial of the OX40 agonist ivuxolimab. Receptors were obtained from an adult with an advanced solid tumor such as melanoma, head and neck, liver or kidney cancer.

The chain uses TRBV7-2 and TRBJ2-3; TRBD1 or TRBD2 may be the D gene (7 bases each). This CDR3 is 16 amino acids long. Germline CDR1 reads SGHTA; CDR2 reads FQGNSA. Deletions cut 10 bases from V and 1 base from J, with 21 bases between. CDR3 in amino acids: CAIPGGVSGGTDTQYF. Here the CDR3 DNA reads TGTGCCATCCCAGGGGGTGTCAGCGGGGGCACAGATACGCAGTATTTT.

The chain employs TRBV4-1 and TRBJ2-7; no clear D gene. Trimming pared 1 base from V and 0 bases from J, leaving 10 bases between. The CDR3 is made up of 15 amino acids. Germline CDR1 and CDR2: MGHRA and YSYEKL. CDR3 loop: CASSQGPTSSYEQYF. In nucleotides, the CDR3 is TGCGCCAGCAGCCAAGGCCCGACAAGCTCCTACGAGCAGTACTTC.

For the CDR3, the DNA is TGCAGCGTTGAAGATCGAAGGGGGAGCGATAACACAGATACGCAGTATTTT. It is translated as CSVEDRRGSDNTDTQYF. J is TRBJ2-3 and V is TRBV29-1, with a weak D call TRBD1 (6 bases). There are 17 residues in the CDR3. V was trimmed by 0 bases and J by 2 bases, leaving 18 bases between them. CDR1 is SQVTM and CDR2 is ANQGSEA in the germline V gene.

This chain uses TRBV28 with TRBJ2-7, with D perhaps matching TRBD1 or TRBD2 (8 bases each). This CDR3 contains 15 residues. Germline lookup yields CDR1 MDHEN and CDR2 SYDVKM. V lost 10 bases and J 2 bases, leaving 21 bases between the germline ends. This CDR3 is CATSGGGTGTYEQYF. The DNA of the CDR3 is TGTGCCACCTCCGGGGGGGGGACAGGAACCTACGAGCAGTACTTC.

CDR3 protein: CASSLSLRGGQFF. The CDR3, as DNA: TGTGCCAGCAGTTTAAGCCTCCGGGGGGGGCAGTTCTTC. The chain has TRBV28 and TRBJ2-1; 8 bases map to TRBD2. There are 13 residues in the CDR3. Germline V lookup: CDR1 MDHEN, CDR2 SYDVKM. The V gene end was trimmed by 2 bases and the J gene end by 12 bases; junction bases not matched to a gene: 6.

The V gene is TRBV2, the J gene TRBJ2-2; 10 positions agree with TRBD2. Germline CDR1 reads SNHLY; CDR2 reads FYNNEI. The CDR3 extends over 15 amino acids. V trimming: 6 bases; J trimming: 6 bases; junction bases outside the gene matches: 7. The CDR3: CASRGPSGSSGELFF. The CDR3, as DNA: TGTGCCAGCAGGGGACCTAGCGGGAGTTCCGGGGAGCTGTTTTTT.

The chain has TRBV7-9 and TRBJ2-7; possible D gene TRBD1, 6 bases. CDR1 and CDR2 from the germline V gene are SEHNR and FQNEAQ (reference sequence). CDR3 length: 11 amino acids. V lost 2 bases and J 10 bases, leaving 9 bases between the germline ends. The CDR3 sequence is CASSLLGAQYF. For the CDR3, the DNA is TGTGCCAGCAGCTTATTGGGGGCACAGTACTTC.

This clone came up a few times. The chain uses TRBV13 and TRBJ1-6; TRBD1 aligns across 12 bases. The CDR3 totals 17 residues. The ends lost 1 base at V and 7 bases at J; junction bases unmatched: 5. Germline lookup yields CDR1 PRHDT and CDR2 FYEKMQ (reference sequence). CDR3 in DNA: TGTGCCAGCAGCTTAGTCTCCGGGACAGGGGGCAATTCACCCCTCCACTTT. It translates to CASSLVSGTGGNSPLHF. Together with reference TRBV13 and TRBJ1-6, the CDR3 gives the full variable domain: AAGVIQSPRHLIKEKRETATLKCYPIPRHDTVYWYQQGPGQDPQFLISFYEKMQSDKGSIPDRFSAQQFSDYHSELNMSSLELGDSALYFCASSLVSGTGGNSPLHFGNGTRLTVT.

The rearrangement links TRBV11-2 to TRBJ2-5, with TRBD1 matching over 9 bases. Germline values: CDR1 SGHAT, CDR2 FQNNGV. Trimming removed 4 bases from V and 4 bases from J; junction bases left unmatched: 4. The CDR3 contains 14 residues. This chain's CDR3 is CASSSYRGRETQYF. As DNA, the CDR3 is TGTGCCAGCAGCTCGTACAGGGGGCGAGAGACCCAGTACTTC.

This clone has only one observation. The chain combines TRBV28 with TRBJ1-3; D is possibly TRBD1 (6 bases). V was shortened by 5 bases and J by 4 bases, with 15 bases between the two germline ends. The CDR3 is 15 amino acids. Germline V gene sequence: CDR1 MDHEN, CDR2 SYDVKM. CDR3 coding DNA: TGTGCCAGCAGTAGGAAGGGGGTATCGGGAAACACCATATATTTT. It translates to CASSRKGVSGNTIYF.

The chain uses TRBV7-3 and TRBJ2-1; 7 nucleotides match TRBD1. Looked up from germline, CDR1 is SGHTA and CDR2 is FQGTGA. J gave up 2 bases and V 5 bases, and 6 bases lay outside the gene matches. This CDR3 contains 15 residues. CDR3: CASSRTQGTYNEQFF. The CDR3 DNA is TGTGCCAGCAGCCGAACACAGGGGACCTACAATGAGCAGTTCTTC.